This T cell receptor (beta chain) appears in the sequencing data of a study of T-cell reconstitution after alpha-beta-depleted transplantation in children. Germline loops: CDR1 SEHNR, CDR2 FQNEAQ (reference sequence). V was clipped by 5 bases and J by 6 bases; unmatched bases: 7. CDR3 length: 14 amino acids. The authors prepared the TCRbeta library with unique molecular identifiers. TCRdb re-called the PCR reads with MiXCR, one entry per CDR3 protein. Of hundreds of thousands of distinct CDR3 sequences listed, roughly 15% are singletons. The TCR sequence derives from a human donor who donated a stem cell graft to a child with acute myeloid leukemia. The rearrangement joins TRBV7-9 to TRBJ1-1; 9 positions match TRBD1. The source material was PBMCs from the stem cell graft donor, sampled from the stem cell graft. The CDR3 region is CASSPAGQGPEAFF. CDR3 coding DNA: TGTGCCAGCAGCCCGGCGGGACAGGGCCCTGAAGCTTTCTTT.